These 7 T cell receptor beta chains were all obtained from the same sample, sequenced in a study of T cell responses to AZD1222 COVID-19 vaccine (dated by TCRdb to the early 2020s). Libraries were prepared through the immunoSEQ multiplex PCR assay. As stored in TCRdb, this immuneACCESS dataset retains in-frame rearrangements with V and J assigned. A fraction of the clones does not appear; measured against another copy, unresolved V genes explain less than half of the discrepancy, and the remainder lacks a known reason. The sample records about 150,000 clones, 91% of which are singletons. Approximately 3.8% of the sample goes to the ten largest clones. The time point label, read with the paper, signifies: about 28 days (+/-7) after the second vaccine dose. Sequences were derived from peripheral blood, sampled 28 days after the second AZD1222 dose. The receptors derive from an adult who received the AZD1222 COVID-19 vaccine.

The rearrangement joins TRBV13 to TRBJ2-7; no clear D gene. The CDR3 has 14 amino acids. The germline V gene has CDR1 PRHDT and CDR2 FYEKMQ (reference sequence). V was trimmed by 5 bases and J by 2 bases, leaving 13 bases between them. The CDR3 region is CASSPRPQTYEQYF. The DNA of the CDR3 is TGTGCCAGCAGCCCCCGTCCTCAAACCTACGAGCAGTACTTC.

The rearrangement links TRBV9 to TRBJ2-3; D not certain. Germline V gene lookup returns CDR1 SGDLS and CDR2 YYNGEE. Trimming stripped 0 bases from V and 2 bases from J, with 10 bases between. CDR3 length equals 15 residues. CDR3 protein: CASSVGGENTDTQYF. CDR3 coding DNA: TGTGCCAGCAGCGTAGGAGGAGAGAACACAGATACGCAGTATTTT.

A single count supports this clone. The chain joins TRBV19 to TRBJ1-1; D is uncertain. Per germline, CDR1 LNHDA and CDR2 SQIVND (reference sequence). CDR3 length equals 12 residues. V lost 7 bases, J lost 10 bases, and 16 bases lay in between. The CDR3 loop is CASTIEQRGAFF. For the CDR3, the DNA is TGTGCCAGTACCATCGAACAGAGAGGAGCTTTCTTT. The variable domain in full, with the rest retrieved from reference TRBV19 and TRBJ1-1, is DGGITQSPKYLFRKEGQNVTLSCEQNLNHDAMYWYRQDPGQGLRLIYYSQIVNDFQKGDIAEGYSVSREKKESFPLTVTSAQKNPTAFYLCASTIEQRGAFFGQGTRLTVV.

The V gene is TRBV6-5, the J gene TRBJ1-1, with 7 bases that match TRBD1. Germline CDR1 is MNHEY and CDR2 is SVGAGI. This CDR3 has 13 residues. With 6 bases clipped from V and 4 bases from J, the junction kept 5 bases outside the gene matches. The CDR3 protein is CASSPHRGTEAFF. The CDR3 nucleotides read TGTGCCAGCAGCCCCCACAGGGGCACTGAAGCTTTCTTT.

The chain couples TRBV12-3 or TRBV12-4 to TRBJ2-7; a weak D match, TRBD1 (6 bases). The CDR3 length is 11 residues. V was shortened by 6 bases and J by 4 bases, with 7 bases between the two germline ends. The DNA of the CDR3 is TGTGCCAGCAGCCAGGGGTACGAGCAGTACTTC. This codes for CASSQGYEQYF.

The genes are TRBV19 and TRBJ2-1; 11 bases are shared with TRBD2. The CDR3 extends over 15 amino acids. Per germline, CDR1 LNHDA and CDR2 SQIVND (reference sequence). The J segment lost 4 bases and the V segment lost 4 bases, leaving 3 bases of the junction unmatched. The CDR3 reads CASSTPSGRYNEQFF. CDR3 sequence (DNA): TGTGCCAGTAGTACGCCTAGCGGGAGGTACAATGAGCAGTTCTTC.

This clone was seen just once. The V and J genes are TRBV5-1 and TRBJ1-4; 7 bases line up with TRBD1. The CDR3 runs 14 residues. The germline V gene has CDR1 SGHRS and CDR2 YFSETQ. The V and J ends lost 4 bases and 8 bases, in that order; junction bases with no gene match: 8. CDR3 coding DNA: TGCGCCAGCAGCGGGGGACAGAAGGGGGAAAAACTGTTTTTT. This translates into CASSGGQKGEKLFF.